The clone carrying this T cell receptor (beta chain) was picked up many times. Its antigen is as yet unknown. Looked up from germline, CDR1 is SGHNT and CDR2 is YYREEE (reference sequence). This CDR3 region has 13 residues. V lost 4 bases and J lost 2, with 9 bases in between. The source of the sample is a study of Graves' ophthalmopathy and Graves' hyperthyroidism. Broader study findings: A model built from 13 signatures distinguished ophthalmopathy from stable hyperthyroidism with approximately 89% sensitivity and 81.08% specificity. Both a roughly 66% sensitivity and a 72.22% specificity characterized the model's predictions of ophthalmopathy progression.

From RNA, the CDR3 regions of TCR beta chains were amplified and sequenced. The library came from an HTBI-primed first-round RT-PCR and a second-round multiplex PCR. TCRdb redid the calling of the multiplex PCR reads with MiXCR, one entry per CDR3 protein. The top ten clones hold under 3.5% of a sample with 400,000 to 500,000 distinct CDR3 sequences, around 20% of them seen once. Each hyperthyroidism patient was newly diagnosed, with under 2 months' duration, and aged 18 to 65. PBMCs were isolated from a roughly 9 ml sample of fresh peripheral blood. This clonotype was sampled from a woman aged 18-29 years with stable Graves' hyperthyroidism. The material sequenced was peripheral blood. The J gene is TRBJ1-2, the V gene TRBV5-4, with D uncertain. CDR3 protein: CASSVRLNYGYTF. CDR3 nucleotide sequence: TGTGCCAGCAGCGTTCGACTGAACTATGGCTACACCTTC.